These 14 T cell receptor beta chains came from one sample sequenced in a study of blood T cell repertoires in COVID-19. Profiling relied on immunoSEQ multiplex PCR, and the TCRdb table lists in-frame clones only, not all of them. This sample carries 180,000 or so clones, about nine tenths of them seen once, and the ten largest clones take about 6.7%. Source material: peripheral blood. These receptors were taken from a middle-aged man with acute or convalescent COVID-19.

The CDR3 loop reads CASSQLDAANYEQYF. CDR3 nucleotides: TGTGCCAGCAGCCAATTGGATGCGGCGAACTACGAGCAGTACTTC. The chain links TRBV28 to TRBJ2-7; D is uncertain. Germline V lookup: CDR1 MDHEN, CDR2 SYDVKM. V was shortened by 6 bases and J by 3 bases, with 18 bases between the two germline ends. The CDR3 runs to 15 residues.

This clone was seen just once. The chain combines TRBV5-1 with TRBJ2-2, with D unresolved. The germline V and J ends were trimmed by 0 bases and 2 bases, with 5 bases remaining between them. The CDR3 has 14 residues. Germline V gene data show CDR1 as SGHRS and CDR2 as YFSETQ. The CDR3 protein is CASSLVSNTGELFF. CDR3 sequence (DNA): TGCGCCAGCAGCTTGGTTAGCAACACCGGGGAGCTGTTTTTT. The full variable domain, with the rest looked up from reference TRBV5-1 and TRBJ2-2, is KAGVTQTPRYLIKTRGQQVTLSCSPISGHRSVSWYQQTPGQGLQFLFEYFSETQRNKGNFPGRFSGRQFSNSRSEMNVSTLELGDSALYLCASSLVSNTGELFFGEGSRLTVL.

This rearrangement joins TRBV7-2 to TRBJ1-1; D gene unclear. Per the germline V gene, CDR1 is SGHTA and CDR2 is FQGNSA. V was cut by 2 bases and J by 6 bases, with 10 bases left in between. The CDR3 is 13 amino acids. The CDR3, as DNA: TGTGCCAGCAGCTTATCCGGGTTCGCTGAAGCTTTCTTT. This encodes CASSLSGFAEAFF.

The CDR3 here is CASSLGLQRGLNTIYF. The CDR3 nucleotides read TGTGCCAGCAGCTTAGGCCTCCAGCGGGGGCTAAACACCATATATTTT. This chain joins TRBV7-2 and TRBJ1-3; TRBD1 might be the D (6 bases). Trimming shortened V by 1 base and J by 6 bases, and 16 bases separated the two germline ends. Germline V CDR1 and CDR2: SGHTA, FQGNSA. The CDR3 consists of 16 residues.

V and J are TRBV5-8 and TRBJ1-1, with D unclear. CDR3 length equals 14 residues. Trimming took off 3 bases at V and 1 base at J, with 10 bases between the two ends. CDR1 and CDR2 from the germline V gene are SGHTS and YDEGEE. The DNA of the CDR3 is TGTGCCAGCAGCTACGGACTGGAGAACACTGAAGCTTTCTTT. Protein product: CASSYGLENTEAFF.

The rearrangement links TRBV7-2 to TRBJ2-7; 8 bases fit TRBD1. The CDR3 runs to 14 residues. V shed 5 bases and J 6 bases; nucleotides not matched to a gene: 9. Germline-derived CDR1 and CDR2 are SGHTA and FQGNSA. The CDR3 bases are TGTGCCAGCAGCCAACAGGGGGTAGCTACCGAGCAGTACTTC. Translated: CASSQQGVATEQYF.

The chain combines TRBV2 with TRBJ1-5, with 12 bases lining up with TRBD1. After removal of 6 bases from V and 2 bases from J, the junction contained 11 bases not matched to a gene. Germline lookup yields CDR1 SNHLY and CDR2 FYNNEI. The length of the CDR3 is 18 residues. The CDR3 spells CASRGTGGSLFGNQPQHF. Here the CDR3 DNA reads TGTGCCAGCAGGGGGACAGGGGGCTCGTTGTTTGGCAATCAGCCCCAGCATTTT.

The chain's CDR3 is CASSLAGTPVVGQFF. As DNA, the CDR3 is TGTGCCAGCAGCTTAGCCGGGACTCCGGTAGTCGGGCAGTTCTTC. The chain links TRBV7-9 to TRBJ2-1; weak D call: TRBD2 (6 bases). CDR1 is SEHNR, CDR2 FQNEAQ, per germline (reference sequence). V was clipped by 0 bases and J by 12 bases, with 18 bases between them. This CDR3 has 15 amino acids.

V usage is TRBV27 and J usage is TRBJ2-7; a weak D match, TRBD1 (6 bases). The CDR3 runs 14 residues. V was trimmed by 5 bases and J by 1 base, leaving 12 bases between them. Germline V gives CDR1 MNHEY, CDR2 SMNVEV (reference sequence). The CDR3 here is CASSLTGFSYEQYF. CDR3 DNA: TGTGCCAGCAGTCTAACAGGGTTTTCCTACGAGCAGTACTTC.

This sequence joins TRBV2 and TRBJ1-4; D gene uncertain. Germline V gene lookup returns CDR1 SNHLY and CDR2 FYNNEI. CDR3 length equals 13 residues. With 5 bases removed from V and 8 bases from J, the gap between germline ends came to 12 bases. In nucleotides, the CDR3 is TGTGCCAGCAGTTCCGGGTCGTACGAAAAACTGTTTTTT. Its protein is CASSSGSYEKLFF.

The chain couples TRBV30 to TRBJ2-2; TRBD1 is a possible D gene (5 bases). Germline assignment: CDR1 GTSNPN and CDR2 SVGIG (reference sequence). The CDR3 is 14 amino acids. V lost 8 bases and J lost 5, with 18 bases in between. CDR3: CAVPETERTGELFF. As DNA, the CDR3 is TGTGCCGTACCGGAGACAGAGAGGACCGGGGAGCTGTTTTTT.

The count of this clone is one. The J gene is TRBJ2-7, the V gene TRBV7-2; 11 bases align to TRBD1. The length of the CDR3 is 14 residues. The V segment lost 10 bases and the J segment 7 bases; nucleotides outside the gene matches: 12. CDR1 is SGHTA, CDR2 FQGNSA, per germline. CDR3 nucleotide sequence: TGTGCCACCAATTCTCGGGGACAGGGGGAAGAGCAGTACTTC. Residues: CATNSRGQGEEQYF. The full variable domain, rest sourced from reference TRBV7-2 and TRBJ2-7, is GAGVSQSPSNKVTEKGKDVELRCDPISGHTALYWYRQSLGQGLEFLIYFQGNSAPDKSGLPSDRFSAERTGGSVSTLTIQRTQQEDSAVYLCATNSRGQGEEQYFGPGTRLTVT.

J is TRBJ1-1 and V is TRBV27; D is unresolved. In germline, CDR1 is MNHEY, CDR2 SMNVEV (reference sequence). With 3 bases removed from V and 5 bases from J, the gap between germline ends came to 4 bases. This CDR3 region has 11 residues. For the CDR3, the DNA is TGTGCCAGCAGTTTCGGGACTGAAGCTTTCTTT. Its protein is CASSFGTEAFF.

J is TRBJ1-2 and V is TRBV14; D is unclear. The CDR3 runs 15 residues. The V gene lost 4 bases and the J gene lost 0 bases, with 12 bases spanning the gap. Per germline, CDR1 SGHDN and CDR2 FVKESK. The CDR3 reads CASSRARGANYGYTF. CDR3 DNA: TGTGCCAGCAGCCGTGCGCGTGGAGCTAACTATGGCTACACCTTC.